The 27 T cell receptor beta chains in this list originate from one sample, sequenced in a study of response to subunit inactivated influenza vaccine. TCRdb processed the RT-PCR reads anew with MiXCR; each CDR3 protein has one entry. The top ten hold about 11% of the sample, which has 700,000 to 800,000 distinct CDR3 sequences, less than 20% seen once. Here the sequenced sample was PBMCs from blood, taken around 5 days after vaccination. The receptors shown here come from a man aged 50-60 years who received an inactivated influenza vaccine.

This clonotype was seen only a few times. V and J are TRBV7-3 and TRBJ2-2; 7 nucleotides line up with TRBD2. Germline lookup yields CDR1 SGHTA and CDR2 FQGTGA. Trimming at V came to 0 bases and at J to 1 base, leaving 5 bases not matched to a gene. This CDR3 has 17 amino acids. The CDR3 DNA is TGTGCCAGCAGCTTAACGTTGGCTAGCGGGAACACCGGGGAGCTGTTTTTT. This encodes CASSLTLASGNTGELFF.

Of note for this clonotype: This may stem from a read error, because a much larger clone lies one nucleotide away. This chain joins TRBV12-3 or TRBV12-4 and TRBJ2-7; possibly TRBD2 for D (5 bases). V was pared by 9 bases and J by 3 bases, with 15 bases between. CDR3 size: 13 residues. CDR3 sequence: CARSPPGFYEQYF. DNA for the CDR3: TGTGCCAGGAGTCCTCCGGGGTTCTACGAGCAGTACTTC.

The CDR3 is CSVHGGEGLSTEAFF. The CDR3 DNA reads as TGCAGCGTTCATGGTGGAGAGGGCCTGAGCACTGAAGCTTTCTTT. This chain links TRBV29-1 with TRBJ1-1; unclear D gene. V dropped 5 bases and J dropped 4 bases, with 20 bases sitting between them. Looked up from germline, CDR1 is SQVTM and CDR2 is ANQGSEA. CDR3 length: 15 amino acids.

This clonotype was seen only a few times. The genes are TRBV4-2 and TRBJ2-7; 14 nucleotides match TRBD2. Germline V CDR1 and CDR2: LGHNA, YNFKEQ. V dropped 0 bases and J dropped 3; count of bases not matched to a gene: 4. CDR3 length: 17 amino acids. CDR3 sequence: CASSQEGGTSGSYEQYF. As DNA, the CDR3 is TGTGCCAGCAGCCAAGAGGGGGGGACTAGCGGGAGCTACGAGCAGTACTTC.

As regards this clonotype: One junction end disagrees with the germline gene, perhaps due to a read error. The chain joins TRBV28 to TRBJ2-1; D is perhaps TRBD1 (6 bases). Per germline, CDR1 MDHEN and CDR2 SYDVKM. The CDR3 is made up of 17 amino acids. CDR3 protein: CASSSRSDRIVNNGQFF. In DNA, the CDR3 is TGTGCCAGCAGTTCTCGCTCAGACAGGATAGTTAACAATGGGCAGTTCTTC.

At least ten counts were recorded for this clonotype. The chain links TRBV29-1 to TRBJ2-1; possible D gene TRBD2, 5 bases. Germline CDR1 SQVTM, CDR2 ANQGSEA. The CDR3 extends over 11 amino acids. In DNA, the CDR3 is TGCAGTCAACCCGAGGGTAATGAGCAGTTCTTC. As protein: CSQPEGNEQFF.

V is TRBV10-3 and J is TRBJ2-7, with TRBD1 matching over 7 bases. V lost 6 bases, J lost 2 bases, and 7 bases stayed unmatched. CDR3 size: 14 residues. Germline CDR1 ENHRY, CDR2 SYGVKD. The CDR3 loop reads CAIRPRDRAYEQYF. The CDR3, as DNA: TGTGCCATCAGGCCCCGGGACAGAGCCTACGAGCAGTACTTC.

V and J are TRBV20-1 and TRBJ1-5; 7 bases agree with TRBD1. The length of the CDR3 is 11 residues. Germline V gives CDR1 DFQATT, CDR2 SNEGSKA (reference sequence). Losses at the gene ends were 5 bases for V and 11 bases for J; bases not matched to a gene: 6. Here the CDR3 DNA reads TGCAGTGCTCCCAGGGGGTGGGCCCAGCATTTT. It codes for CSAPRGWAQHF.

The chain carries TRBV7-8 and TRBJ2-1; the D is unclear. The CDR3 totals 14 residues. Looked up from germline, CDR1 is SGHVS and CDR2 is FQNEAQ. V was shortened by 5 bases and J by 5 bases, with 13 bases between the two germline ends. CDR3 loop: CASSLKWLDNEQFF. The DNA for the CDR3 is TGTGCCAGCAGCCTAAAGTGGCTAGACAATGAGCAGTTCTTC.

The J gene is TRBJ2-7, the V gene TRBV20-1; 11 bases align to TRBD2. The trim removed 2 bases at V and 3 bases at J, leaving 3 bases unmatched. The CDR3 consists of 14 residues. The germline CDR1 and CDR2 sequences are DFQATT and SNEGSKA (reference sequence). CDR3 protein: CSARTGTSGYEQYF. Here the CDR3 DNA reads TGCAGTGCTAGAACCGGGACTAGCGGCTACGAGCAGTACTTC.

The genes are TRBV27 and TRBJ2-3; unclear D gene. The CDR3 length is 15 residues. Per the germline V gene, CDR1 is MNHEY and CDR2 is SMNVEV (reference sequence). V was cut by 1 base and J by 0 bases, with 8 bases left in between. Here the CDR3 DNA reads TGTGCCAGCAGTTTATACCCTGGGAGCACAGATACGCAGTATTTT. Residues: CASSLYPGSTDTQYF.

This clonotype was recorded a few times. The chain couples TRBV3-1 to TRBJ2-1, with D perhaps matching TRBD1 (6 bases). Germline V gene lookup returns CDR1 LGHDT and CDR2 YNNKEL (reference sequence). Trimming took off 1 base at V and 0 bases at J, with 10 bases between the two ends. The CDR3 totals 16 residues. DNA for the CDR3: TGTGCCAGCAGCCAAGCTAAAGGGGGCTCCTACAATGAGCAGTTCTTC. It codes for CASSQAKGGSYNEQFF.

V is TRBV9 and J is TRBJ2-3; D remains ambiguous. Germline V lookup: CDR1 SGDLS, CDR2 YYNGEE. There are 16 residues in the CDR3. V was cut by 4 bases and J by 0 bases, with 15 bases left in between. CDR3 bases: TGTGCCAGCAGCCCAAGGCAGGAGTCAAGCACAGATACGCAGTATTTT. Protein: CASSPRQESSTDTQYF.

This clonotype was detected ten times or more. The V and J genes are TRBV7-2 and TRBJ2-7; 7 positions agree with TRBD2. Germline V gene data show CDR1 as SGHTA and CDR2 as FQGNSA. CDR3 size: 15 residues. With V trimmed by 8 bases and J by 0 bases, 10 bases remained unmatched. The CDR3 region is CASRSRRGSSYEQYF. The DNA for the CDR3 is TGTGCCAGCCGAAGCCGTCGCGGGAGCTCCTACGAGCAGTACTTC.

This clonotype has more than one count but fewer than ten. The chain couples TRBV20-1 to TRBJ2-5; 9 bases align to TRBD2. The germline gives CDR1 DFQATT, CDR2 SNEGSKA (reference sequence). V shed 4 bases, J shed 3 bases, and the junction held 3 bases outside the gene matches. This CDR3 is 13 amino acids long. The CDR3 region has the DNA TGCAGTGCTAAAAGACTAGCGGAAGAGACCCAGTACTTC. Amino acids: CSAKRLAEETQYF.

The V and J genes are TRBV5-6 and TRBJ2-1; 9 bases agree with TRBD2. The CDR3 sequence is 16 residues long. The ends lost 0 bases at V and 7 bases at J; junction bases unmatched: 8. CDR1 and CDR2 (germline): SGHDT, YYEEEE. CDR3 residues: CASSLARLAERNEQFF. The CDR3 DNA is TGTGCCAGCAGCTTGGCCCGACTAGCGGAGAGGAATGAGCAGTTCTTC.

There are a few counts of this clonotype. The V call is TRBV4-3, the J call TRBJ2-2, with 9 nucleotides matching TRBD2. The junction had 3 bases not matched to a gene; V was cut back by 0 bases and J by 1 base. This CDR3 region has 17 residues. Germline CDR1 is LGHNA and CDR2 is YSLEER. CDR3 nucleotide sequence: TGCGCCAGCAGCCAAGACCATAGCGGGGGGAACACCGGGGAGCTGTTTTTT. Amino acid sequence: CASSQDHSGGNTGELFF.

This rearrangement joins TRBV20-1 to TRBJ2-1; 10 bases agree with TRBD2. Germline CDR1 and CDR2: DFQATT and SNEGSKA (reference sequence). After removal of 6 bases from V and 8 bases from J, the junction contained 7 bases not matched to a gene. This CDR3 has 13 residues. The chain's CDR3 is CSAASGSVDEQFF. The CDR3 DNA reads as TGCAGTGCAGCTAGCGGGAGTGTCGATGAGCAGTTCTTC.

This clonotype was counted only a few times. The genes are TRBV7-6 and TRBJ2-1, with 8 bases aligning to TRBD1. This CDR3 is built from 16 residues. V gave up 2 bases and J gave up 3 bases; unmatched junction bases: 6. Per germline, CDR1 SGHVS and CDR2 FNYEAQ. CDR3 sequence (DNA): TGTGCCAGCAGCTTAAAAGGACAGGGTCTCTACAATGAGCAGTTCTTC. As protein: CASSLKGQGLYNEQFF.

The chain couples TRBV20-1 to TRBJ2-2; the match to TRBD1 covers 8 bases. Germline V lookup: CDR1 DFQATT, CDR2 SNEGSKA (reference sequence). Trimming cost V 6 bases and J 4 bases; bases outside gene matches: 7. The CDR3 is made up of 14 amino acids. Here the CDR3 DNA reads TGCAGTGCACCTCAGGGGGCCGCCACCGGGGAGCTGTTTTTT. Translated, it gives CSAPQGAATGELFF.

In this sample, this clonotype turned up a few times. The genes are TRBV10-3 and TRBJ2-5; 12 bases fit TRBD2. The V segment lost 6 bases and the J segment 5 bases; nucleotides outside the gene matches: 4. Looked up from germline, CDR1 is ENHRY and CDR2 is SYGVKD. This CDR3 region has 14 residues. The CDR3 here is CAIRETSGGETQYF. The CDR3 DNA is TGTGCCATCAGAGAGACTAGCGGGGGTGAGACCCAGTACTTC.

This clonotype has only a few counts. The chain uses TRBV7-8 and TRBJ2-7; D is uncertain. CDR1 is SGHVS and CDR2 is FQNEAQ in the germline V gene. This CDR3 has 15 residues. V was cut by 6 bases and J by 0 bases, with 15 bases left in between. The CDR3 loop is CASSRLGDSSYEQYF. Written as DNA, the CDR3 is TGTGCCAGCAGTCGGTTGGGCGATAGCTCCTACGAGCAGTACTTC.

The chain combines TRBV6-5 with TRBJ2-2, with D perhaps being TRBD1 or TRBD2 (6 bases each). The CDR3 is made up of 16 amino acids. CDR1 is MNHEY and CDR2 is SVGAGI in the germline V gene. V was clipped by 1 base and J by 3 bases, with 12 bases between them. This CDR3 reads CASSYFAGDYTGELFF. CDR3 coding DNA: TGTGCCAGCAGTTACTTCGCAGGGGACTACACCGGGGAGCTGTTTTTT.

Only a few counts were recorded for this clonotype. The rearrangement joins TRBV21-1 to TRBJ2-1; no check of the table's D call, TRBD1, against the DNA was made. TRBV21-1 is a pseudogene locus. The CDR3 contains 16 residues. For the CDR3, the DNA is TGTGCCAGCAGCAAAGTCCGAGACAGGGACTACAATGAGCAGTTCTTC. This sequence encodes CASSKVRDRDYNEQFF.

J is TRBJ2-5 and V is TRBV7-9, with D perhaps matching TRBD2 (5 bases). Trimming pared 2 bases from V and 4 bases from J, leaving 14 bases between. CDR3 length: 15 amino acids. Germline V gene lookup returns CDR1 SEHNR and CDR2 FQNEAQ (reference sequence). The CDR3 region has the DNA TGTGCCAGCAGCTTAACTCAAACGGGATCAGAGACCCAGTACTTC. Its protein product is CASSLTQTGSETQYF.

This clonotype was detected a few times. The chain links TRBV29-1 to TRBJ1-1; possible D gene TRBD1, 6 bases. Trimming removed 6 bases from V and 4 bases from J, with 15 bases in between. The germline gives CDR1 SQVTM, CDR2 ANQGSEA. The CDR3 runs to 13 residues. CDR3 amino acids: CSVESTGRTEAFF. In DNA form, the CDR3 reads TGCAGCGTAGAATCTACAGGGCGCACTGAAGCTTTCTTT.

In this sample, this clonotype turned up a few times. The V call is TRBV4-3, the J call TRBJ2-1; TRBD2 aligns across 7 bases. V lost 0 bases and J lost 1; bases outside the gene matches: 9. The germline V gene has CDR1 LGHNA and CDR2 YSLEER. This CDR3 is 18 amino acids long. CDR3 amino acids: CASSQDWVGAGSYNEQFF. Written as DNA, the CDR3 is TGCGCCAGCAGCCAAGATTGGGTTGGAGCGGGGTCCTACAATGAGCAGTTCTTC.